The present T cell receptor beta chain was sequenced within a study of cytomegalovirus exposure and HLA in healthy donors. The V segment lost 4 bases and the J segment 2 bases; nucleotides outside the gene matches: 12. The CDR3 sequence is 19 residues long. Germline V gives CDR1 SGHNT, CDR2 YYREEE (reference sequence). Use of 60 Vbeta and 13 Jbeta primers characterized the PCR. The table came from immunoSEQ multiplex PCR; TCRdb's copy has only in-frame clones and leaves some out. The sample has 200,000 to 250,000 clones; approximately 82% are singletons. The sequence was collected from a middle-aged woman in good health and CMV-seronegative. The chain is built from TRBV5-4 and TRBJ1-6; TRBD1 matches 10 bases. The sequencing input was PBMCs. The CDR3 nucleotides are TGTGCCAGCAGCCTAGGGGGACAGGGGCGAATTACCTATAATTCACCCCTCCACTTT. Protein product: CASSLGGQGRITYNSPLHF. The complete variable domain, with remaining parts taken from reference TRBV5-4 and TRBJ1-6, reads ETGVTQSPTHLIKTRGQQVTLRCSSQSGHNTVSWYQQALGQGPQFIFQYYREEENGRGNFPPRFSGLQFPNYSSELNVNALELDDSALYLCASSLGGQGRITYNSPLHFGNGTRLTVT.